This T cell receptor (beta chain) was captured by sequencing in a study of cytomegalovirus exposure and HLA in healthy donors. Regarding the study as a whole: Later analysis showed TCR association rates varying by HLA locus, highest for DRB1 and lowest for HLA-C. Roughly even sequencing depth across donors was the assumption behind the presence/absence analyses. When a later analysis compared HLA-associated TCR beta chains with equally common others, the HLA-associated chains turned out to be more clonally expanded and to have lower generation probabilities.

Comments on this clone: Its target is unknown.

The PCR contained 60 Vbeta and 13 Jbeta primers. Profiling relied on immunoSEQ multiplex PCR, and the TCRdb table lists in-frame clones only, not all of them. Its table records around 70,000 clones. Trimming took off 5 bases at V and 0 bases at J, with 8 bases between the two ends. CDR3 size: 14 residues. Germline values: CDR1 LNHDA, CDR2 SQIVND (reference sequence). The chain employs TRBV19 and TRBJ1-5; D uncertain. The origin of this receptor is a woman aged 25 to 39 in good health and CMV-seronegative. Sequenced sample: PBMCs. CDR3: CASSYGYSNQPQHF. As DNA, the CDR3 is TGTGCCAGTAGTTACGGTTATAGCAATCAGCCCCAGCATTTT.